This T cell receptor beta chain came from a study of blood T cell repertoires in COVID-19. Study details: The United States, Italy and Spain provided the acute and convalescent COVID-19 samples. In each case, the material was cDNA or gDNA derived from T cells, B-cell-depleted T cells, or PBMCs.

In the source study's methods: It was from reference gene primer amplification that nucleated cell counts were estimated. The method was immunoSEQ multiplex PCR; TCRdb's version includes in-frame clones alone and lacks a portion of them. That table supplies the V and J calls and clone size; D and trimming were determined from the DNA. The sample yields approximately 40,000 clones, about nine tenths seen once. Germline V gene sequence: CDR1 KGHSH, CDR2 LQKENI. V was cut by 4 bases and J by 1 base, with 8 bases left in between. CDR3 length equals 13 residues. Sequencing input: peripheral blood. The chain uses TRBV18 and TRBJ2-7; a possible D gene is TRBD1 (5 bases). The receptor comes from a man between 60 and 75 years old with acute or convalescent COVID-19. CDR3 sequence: CASSQGESYEQYV. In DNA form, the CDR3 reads TGTGCCAGCTCACAAGGGGAATCCTACGAGCAGTACGTC.